These 25 T cell receptor beta chains came from one sample sequenced in a study of blood T cell repertoires in COVID-19. Assay used: immunoSEQ multiplex PCR; TCRdb lists only in-frame clones, some missing. The table shows over 100,000 clones, with around 83% occurring only once. The specimen was peripheral blood. These receptor sequences come from a man between 65 and 79 years old with acute or convalescent COVID-19.

This clone has just one count. V gene TRBV5-1 combines with J gene TRBJ2-5; 7 bases are shared with TRBD1. Germline trimming cut 4 bases from V and 1 base from J; bases unmatched to any gene: 7. Per the germline V gene, CDR1 is SGHRS and CDR2 is YFSETQ. CDR3 length equals 15 residues. The CDR3 coding sequence is TGCGCCAGCAGCCCACAGGGGCGTCGCCAAGAGACCCAGTACTTC. Residues: CASSPQGRRQETQYF.

This chain uses TRBV9 with TRBJ2-3; D is possibly TRBD1 (6 bases). Trimming took off 1 base at V and 3 bases at J, with 12 bases between the two ends. CDR1 is SGDLS and CDR2 is YYNGEE in the germline V gene. The CDR3 is 15 residues long. CDR3 sequence: CASSVKAGATDTQYF. The CDR3 DNA reads as TGTGCCAGCAGCGTAAAGGCAGGGGCTACAGATACGCAGTATTTT.

The J gene is TRBJ2-2, the V gene TRBV30; D is possibly TRBD1 (5 bases). The CDR3 covers 16 residues. Trimming removed 0 bases at V and 5 bases at J, with 16 bases between. Per the germline V gene, CDR1 is GTSNPN and CDR2 is SVGIG (reference sequence). CDR3 residues: CAWSVQAALSTGELFF. The CDR3, as DNA: TGTGCCTGGAGTGTACAGGCTGCCCTCAGTACCGGGGAGCTGTTTTTT.

The chain has TRBV5-1 and TRBJ2-1; 9 bases line up with TRBD1. Trimming at V came to 4 bases and at J to 6 bases, leaving 8 bases not matched to a gene. Germline values: CDR1 SGHRS, CDR2 YFSETQ. The CDR3 spans 15 residues. The CDR3 coding sequence is TGCGCCAGCAGCGTGACAGGGGGAGTTACCAATGAGCAGTTCTTC. Its translation is CASSVTGGVTNEQFF.

This clone showed up just once. Here the CDR3 DNA reads TGTGCCAGTAGTCGCGAGGGAGCGTACACTGAAGCTTTCTTT. It encodes CASSREGAYTEAFF. The chain employs TRBV19 and TRBJ1-1, with unresolved D. V gave up 5 bases and J gave up 3 bases, with 13 bases separating them. The germline V gene encodes CDR1 LNHDA and CDR2 SQIVND (reference sequence). This CDR3 has 14 amino acids.

The chain has TRBV6-1 and TRBJ2-3; a possible D gene is TRBD2 (6 bases). CDR1 is MNHNS, CDR2 SASEGT, per germline. CDR3 length: 16 residues. Trimming left V 3 bases short and J 1 base short, with 14 bases between. For the CDR3, the DNA is TGTGCCAGCAGTGATAACGGGGGAATGGGCACAGATACGCAGTATTTT. Amino acids: CASSDNGGMGTDTQYF.

The sample holds one count of this clone. The chain recombines TRBV19 with TRBJ2-1; TRBD2 matches 8 bases. Per the germline V gene, CDR1 is LNHDA and CDR2 is SQIVND (reference sequence). Trimming took 9 bases from V and 3 from J; bases not matched to a gene: 4. This CDR3 contains 13 residues. Written as DNA, the CDR3 is TGTGCCAGCTCGGGGGGGAGCTACAATGAGCAGTTCTTC. Amino acids: CASSGGSYNEQFF.

V is TRBV24-1 and J is TRBJ2-2, with D perhaps matching TRBD1 (5 bases). The CDR3 runs to 15 residues. Germline V lookup: CDR1 KGHDR, CDR2 SFDVKD. The V and J ends lost 3 bases and 1 base respectively, with 8 bases between them. The CDR3 here is CATSDRQLNTGELFF. The CDR3 coding sequence is TGTGCCACCAGTGATCGACAGCTGAACACCGGGGAGCTGTTTTTT.

This clone occurred a few times. The chain links TRBV18 to TRBJ1-1; D gene ambiguous. Germline loops: CDR1 KGHSH, CDR2 LQKENI. The CDR3 extends over 14 amino acids. With 0 bases removed from V and 0 bases from J, the gap between germline ends came to 5 bases. This CDR3 reads CASSPPSVNTEAFF. The DNA for the CDR3 is TGTGCCAGCTCACCACCTTCCGTGAACACTGAAGCTTTCTTT.

The rearrangement joins TRBV4-2 to TRBJ2-4; 10 nucleotides match TRBD2. After removal of 2 bases from V and 3 bases from J, the junction contained 7 bases not matched to a gene. Germline lookup yields CDR1 LGHNA and CDR2 YNFKEQ. The CDR3 has 17 residues. CDR3: CASSQFSGGQVKNIQYF. CDR3 DNA: TGTGCCAGCAGCCAATTTAGCGGGGGGCAGGTCAAAAACATTCAGTACTTC.

The rearrangement links TRBV19 to TRBJ2-1; perhaps TRBD1 as D (6 bases). The CDR3 length is 15 residues. CDR1 and CDR2 from the germline V gene are LNHDA and SQIVND (reference sequence). Trimming removed 3 bases from V and 5 bases from J, with 14 bases in between. The CDR3 protein is CASSIGQGRHNEQFF. The CDR3 region has the DNA TGTGCCAGTAGTATCGGGCAGGGGCGCCACAATGAGCAGTTCTTC.

CDR3 sequence reads: CASSLTGAGNQPQHF. Written as DNA, the CDR3 is TGTGCCAGCAGTCTCACAGGGGCCGGCAATCAGCCCCAGCATTTT. The J gene is TRBJ1-5, the V gene TRBV28; 7 bases fit TRBD1. Germline V gene sequence: CDR1 MDHEN, CDR2 SYDVKM. V trimming: 5 bases; J trimming: 2 bases; junction bases outside the gene matches: 6. The CDR3 length is 15 residues.

The V call is TRBV9, the J call TRBJ2-5, with TRBD1 identical over 8 bases. V shed 2 bases and J 1 base; nucleotides not matched to a gene: 4. The CDR3 runs to 15 residues. Germline CDR1 reads SGDLS; CDR2 reads YYNGEE. The CDR3 loop reads CASSVRDRSQETQYF. CDR3 DNA: TGTGCCAGCAGCGTGCGGGACAGGTCCCAAGAGACCCAGTACTTC.

The V call is TRBV19, the J call TRBJ1-6; no reliable D call. The CDR3 covers 15 residues. Trimming removed 5 bases from V and 7 bases from J, with 15 bases in between. Germline V gene lookup returns CDR1 LNHDA and CDR2 SQIVND (reference sequence). DNA of the CDR3: TGTGCCAGTAGTTTGGACTCCCCCAGGAATTCACCCCTCCACTTT. It translates to CASSLDSPRNSPLHF.

The chain uses TRBV28 and TRBJ1-5; D gene ambiguous. CDR1 and CDR2 (germline): MDHEN, SYDVKM. CDR3 length equals 14 residues. V was clipped by 6 bases and J by 1 base, with 10 bases between them. CDR3 in DNA: TGTGCCAGCAGCCCGGGTGGCAGCAATCAGCCCCAGCATTTT. Residues: CASSPGGSNQPQHF.

V is TRBV5-1 and J is TRBJ1-5; tentative D call: TRBD1 (6 bases). Germline V gene data show CDR1 as SGHRS and CDR2 as YFSETQ. With 0 bases removed from V and 4 bases from J, the gap between germline ends came to 8 bases. The CDR3 consists of 14 residues. The CDR3 spells CASSLGDMNQPQHF. For the CDR3, the DNA is TGCGCCAGCAGCTTGGGGGACATGAATCAGCCCCAGCATTTT.

The V gene is TRBV19, the J gene TRBJ2-1; 9 bases are shared with TRBD2. The V segment lost 7 bases and the J segment 1 base; nucleotides outside the gene matches: 8. In germline, CDR1 is LNHDA, CDR2 SQIVND (reference sequence). This CDR3 has 16 residues. CDR3 sequence: CASTDGTSFSYNEQFF. CDR3 coding DNA: TGTGCCAGTACCGACGGGACTAGCTTTTCCTACAATGAGCAGTTCTTC. The full variable domain, rest sourced from reference TRBV19 and TRBJ2-1, is DGGITQSPKYLFRKEGQNVTLSCEQNLNHDAMYWYRQDPGQGLRLIYYSQIVNDFQKGDIAEGYSVSREKKESFPLTVTSAQKNPTAFYLCASTDGTSFSYNEQFFGPGTRLTVL.

The rearrangement links TRBV18 to TRBJ2-1; 7 nucleotides agree with TRBD2. Germline loops: CDR1 KGHSH, CDR2 LQKENI. CDR3 length: 14 amino acids. The ends lost 4 bases at V and 3 bases at J; junction bases unmatched: 3. The DNA for the CDR3 is TGTGCCAGCTCACGTAGCGGGTACTACAATGAGCAGTTCTTC. Amino acids: CASSRSGYYNEQFF.

The CDR3 DNA sequence: TGTGCCAGCAGCGCCAGACAGGGGAGCTCCTACAATGAGCAGTTCTTC. Translation gives CASSARQGSSYNEQFF. The V and J genes are TRBV9 and TRBJ2-1, with 8 nucleotides matching TRBD1. J gave up 0 bases and V 3 bases, and 5 bases lay outside the gene matches. CDR1 SGDLS and CDR2 YYNGEE come from the germline V gene. This CDR3 has 16 amino acids.

V usage is TRBV19 and J usage is TRBJ2-7, with 7 bases that match TRBD1. The CDR3 extends over 14 amino acids. The trim removed 4 bases at V and 3 bases at J, leaving 6 bases unmatched. CDR1 is LNHDA and CDR2 is SQIVND in the germline V gene (reference sequence). This CDR3 reads CASSKGQLNYEQYF. For the CDR3, the DNA is TGTGCCAGTAGTAAGGGACAGCTGAACTACGAGCAGTACTTC.

This clone was observed a handful of times. V and J are TRBV5-1 and TRBJ1-2; 7 bases fit TRBD1. This CDR3 is 15 amino acids long. Germline V gives CDR1 SGHRS, CDR2 YFSETQ. Trimming cost V 0 bases and J 4 bases; bases outside gene matches: 6. The CDR3 nucleotides read TGCGCCAGCAGCTTGGCTGGGGACAGACTCTATGGCTACACCTTC. This translates into CASSLAGDRLYGYTF. The variable domain in full, with the rest retrieved from reference TRBV5-1 and TRBJ1-2, is KAGVTQTPRYLIKTRGQQVTLSCSPISGHRSVSWYQQTPGQGLQFLFEYFSETQRNKGNFPGRFSGRQFSNSRSEMNVSTLELGDSALYLCASSLAGDRLYGYTFGSGTRLTVV.

The rearrangement joins TRBV5-1 to TRBJ2-1; D is possibly TRBD2 (5 bases). CDR1 SGHRS and CDR2 YFSETQ come from the germline V gene. The V gene lost 3 bases and the J gene lost 10 bases, with 17 bases spanning the gap. CDR3 length: 14 amino acids. The CDR3 protein is CASSSRTGREEQFF. The DNA of the CDR3 is TGCGCCAGCAGCTCTCGGACCGGACGGGAAGAGCAGTTCTTC.

V gene TRBV9 combines with J gene TRBJ2-1; 12 positions match TRBD2. Per germline, CDR1 SGDLS and CDR2 YYNGEE. V was pared by 0 bases and J by 5 bases, with 3 bases of the junction left unmatched. This CDR3 region has 16 residues. The CDR3 loop reads CASSVVGLAGNNEQFF. CDR3 nucleotides: TGTGCCAGCAGCGTAGTTGGACTAGCGGGGAACAATGAGCAGTTCTTC.

This chain joins TRBV2 and TRBJ1-2, with D unresolved. This CDR3 contains 14 residues. Germline assignment: CDR1 SNHLY and CDR2 FYNNEI. V was shortened by 6 bases and J by 0 bases, with 11 bases between the two germline ends. CDR3: CASSASGANYGYTF. CDR3 DNA sequence: TGTGCCAGCAGCGCCTCCGGGGCTAACTATGGCTACACCTTC.

The chain carries TRBV21-1 and TRBJ1-5; TRBD1, the table's D call, lacks a check against the DNA. TRBV21-1 constitutes a pseudogene. The CDR3 has 12 residues. The CDR3 region is CATADRGKPQHF. The CDR3 nucleotides are TGTGCCACCGCGGACAGGGGAAAGCCCCAGCATTTT.